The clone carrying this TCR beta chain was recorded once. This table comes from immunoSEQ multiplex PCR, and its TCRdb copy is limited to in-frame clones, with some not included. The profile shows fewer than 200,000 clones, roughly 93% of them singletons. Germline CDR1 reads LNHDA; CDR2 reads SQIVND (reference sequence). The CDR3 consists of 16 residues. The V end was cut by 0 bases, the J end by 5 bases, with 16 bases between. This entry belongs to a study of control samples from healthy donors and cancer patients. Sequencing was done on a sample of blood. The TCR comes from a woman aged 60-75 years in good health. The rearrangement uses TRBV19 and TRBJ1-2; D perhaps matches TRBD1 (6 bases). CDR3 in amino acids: CASSIDLEQGPYGYTF. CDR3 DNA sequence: TGTGCCAGTAGTATAGATCTTGAACAGGGACCATATGGCTACACCTTC.